These 12 T cell receptor beta chains were all obtained from the same sample, sequenced in a study of blood T cell repertoires in COVID-19. Only in-frame clones appear in the TCRdb table, and some are missing; sequencing was by immunoSEQ multiplex PCR. The sample shows under 500,000 clones, roughly 90% of them seen only once. The sample consisted of peripheral blood. The origin of the receptors is a woman in her thirties with acute or convalescent COVID-19.

This chain connects TRBV7-3 to TRBJ2-2, with D maybe TRBD1 (5 bases). Germline lookup yields CDR1 SGHTA and CDR2 FQGTGA. V was shortened by 6 bases and J by 6 bases, with 8 bases between the two germline ends. The CDR3 runs to 12 residues. The chain's CDR3 is CASSGASGELFF. As DNA, the CDR3 is TGTGCCAGCAGTGGGGCGTCCGGGGAGCTGTTTTTT.

The chain employs TRBV19 and TRBJ2-5, with 7 positions matching TRBD2. Germline V gene sequence: CDR1 LNHDA, CDR2 SQIVND (reference sequence). This CDR3 spans 13 amino acids. With 1 base clipped from V and 4 bases from J, the junction kept 0 bases outside the gene matches. CDR3 sequence: CASSIVAGETQYF. CDR3 nucleotide sequence: TGTGCCAGTAGTATAGTAGCGGGAGAGACCCAGTACTTC.

This chain links TRBV2 with TRBJ2-5; TRBD2 agrees at 11 bases. Trimming cost V 1 base and J 5 bases; bases outside gene matches: 6. The CDR3 has 16 amino acids. CDR1 and CDR2 from the germline V gene are SNHLY and FYNNEI. The CDR3 is CASSEGPSGGIETQYF. The CDR3 DNA sequence: TGTGCCAGCAGTGAAGGACCTAGCGGGGGGATTGAGACCCAGTACTTC.

This chain joins TRBV5-1 and TRBJ2-3; the D gene is possibly TRBD1 (5 bases). Germline lookup yields CDR1 SGHRS and CDR2 YFSETQ. The CDR3 runs 16 residues. Trimming cost V 2 bases and J 0 bases, with 13 bases left between them. The CDR3 reads CASSFRDRPSTDTQYF. Here the CDR3 DNA reads TGCGCCAGCAGCTTCAGGGATCGGCCAAGCACAGATACGCAGTATTTT.

The chain recombines TRBV11-3 with TRBJ2-2; TRBD2 matches at 10 bases. Germline lookup yields CDR1 SGHNT and CDR2 YENEEA. The CDR3 is 16 amino acids. J was trimmed by 2 bases and V by 1 base; bases with no gene match: 1. The DNA of the CDR3 is TGTGCCAGCAGCTTAGGGACTAGCGGAAACACCGGGGAGCTGTTTTTT. It codes for CASSLGTSGNTGELFF.

The chain has TRBV5-8 and TRBJ2-5; a weak D match, TRBD2 (6 bases). The germline V and J ends were trimmed by 0 bases and 5 bases, with 14 bases remaining between them. CDR3 size: 15 residues. CDR1 is SGHTS, CDR2 YDEGEE, per germline. The CDR3 loop reads CASSLAAGPQETQYF. In DNA form, the CDR3 reads TGTGCCAGCAGCTTGGCGGCGGGACCTCAGGAGACCCAGTACTTC.

The V and J genes are TRBV28 and TRBJ2-3, with D maybe TRBD2 (6 bases). The CDR3 has 14 residues. Germline-derived CDR1 and CDR2 are MDHEN and SYDVKM. Trimming cost V 6 bases and J 4 bases, with 14 bases left between them. The CDR3 DNA reads as TGTGCCAGCAGCCGGGACTCCTCGGCAGATACGCAGTATTTT. Translated: CASSRDSSADTQYF.

V gene TRBV6-4 combines with J gene TRBJ1-6; TRBD1 matches 10 bases. V was pared by 3 bases and J by 9 bases, with 5 bases of the junction left unmatched. The germline CDR1 and CDR2 sequences are MRHNA and SNTAGT. There are 15 residues in the CDR3. DNA for the CDR3: TGTGCCAGCAGTGAACAGGGACAGGGGATTTCACCCCTCCACTTT. It specifies CASSEQGQGISPLHF.

V is TRBV5-1 and J is TRBJ2-7, with 8 bases identical to TRBD1. V dropped 1 base and J dropped 3; count of bases not matched to a gene: 3. Germline V CDR1 and CDR2: SGHRS, YFSETQ. This CDR3 has 14 residues. For the CDR3, the DNA is TGCGCCAGCAGCTTGACAGGGGGAGGCTACGAGCAGTACTTC. It is translated as CASSLTGGGYEQYF.

The rearrangement uses TRBV5-5 and TRBJ2-1, with 7 positions matching TRBD2. The CDR3 runs 16 residues. The junction had 9 bases not matched to a gene; V was cut back by 3 bases and J by 3 bases. CDR1 and CDR2 from the germline V gene are SGHKS and YYEKEE (reference sequence). CDR3 sequence: CASSSSGRGYYNEQFF. The CDR3 coding sequence is TGTGCCAGCAGCTCCAGTGGGAGGGGCTACTACAATGAGCAGTTCTTC. Filled out from reference TRBV5-5 and TRBJ2-1, the complete variable domain reads DAGVTQSPTHLIKTRGQQVTLRCSPISGHKSVSWYQQVLGQGPQFIFQYYEKEERGRGNFPDRFSARQFPNYSSELNVNALLLGDSALYLCASSSSGRGYYNEQFFGPGTRLTVL.

The rearrangement uses TRBV27 and TRBJ2-6; maybe TRBD1 (6 bases). There are 16 residues in the CDR3. Trimming shortened V by 4 bases and J by 2 bases, and 12 bases separated the two germline ends. Germline loops: CDR1 MNHEY, CDR2 SMNVEV (reference sequence). The CDR3 DNA sequence: TGTGCCAGCAGTTCCAGGGGAAGGACTGGGGCCAACGTCCTGACTTTC. Its protein is CASSSRGRTGANVLTF.

This chain uses TRBV28 with TRBJ2-7, with 8 bases aligning to TRBD1. The junction had 15 bases not matched to a gene; V was cut back by 5 bases and J by 3 bases. The CDR3 has 17 residues. Germline CDR1 and CDR2: MDHEN and SYDVKM. The CDR3 spells CASSGEKPGQAIYEQYF. In nucleotides, the CDR3 is TGTGCCAGCAGTGGTGAAAAGCCGGGACAGGCGATCTACGAGCAGTACTTC.